The following is a T cell receptor beta chain sequence with its context. This entry belongs to a study of blood T cell repertoires in COVID-19. Turning to the study itself: Samples taken during acute and convalescent COVID-19 were collected in the United States, Italy and Spain.

Per the original methods: Estimation of nucleated cell counts was performed using reference gene primer amplification. The assay was immunoSEQ multiplex PCR, and TCRdb's table has in-frame clones only and misses some. The V and J calls and clone size are taken from that table; D and trimming were inferred from the DNA. Of 280,000 or so clones in the sample, approximately 91% are singletons; the top ten hold approximately 12%. This CDR3 comprises 14 residues. Germline V gives CDR1 SGHNT, CDR2 YYREEE (reference sequence). J was trimmed by 1 base and V by 4 bases; bases with no gene match: 2. V is TRBV5-4 and J is TRBJ1-1; 9 positions match TRBD1. The material sequenced was peripheral blood. The sequence was obtained from a woman aged 55-69 years with acute or convalescent COVID-19. The CDR3 DNA reads as TGTGCCAGCAGCGGACAGGGGTCGAACACTGAAGCTTTCTTT. It specifies CASSGQGSNTEAFF.